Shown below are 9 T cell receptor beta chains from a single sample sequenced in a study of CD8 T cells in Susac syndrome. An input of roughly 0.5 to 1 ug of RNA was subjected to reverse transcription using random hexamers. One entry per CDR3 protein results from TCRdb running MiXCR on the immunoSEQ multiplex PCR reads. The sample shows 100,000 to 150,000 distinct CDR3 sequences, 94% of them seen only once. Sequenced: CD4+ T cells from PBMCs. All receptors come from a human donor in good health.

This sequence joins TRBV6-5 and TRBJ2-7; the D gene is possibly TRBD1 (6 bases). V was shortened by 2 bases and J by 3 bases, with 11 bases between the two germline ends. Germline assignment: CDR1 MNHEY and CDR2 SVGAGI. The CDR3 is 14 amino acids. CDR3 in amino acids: CASSYGTGNYEQYF. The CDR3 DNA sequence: TGTGCCAGCAGTTACGGCACAGGGAACTACGAGCAGTACTTC.

The CDR3 DNA reads TGTGCCAGCAGCGTGAGAGGGGACAATGAGCAGTTCTTC. Its protein product is CASSVRGDNEQFF. The genes are TRBV9 and TRBJ2-1; possibly TRBD1 or TRBD2 for D (5 bases each). The CDR3 contains 13 residues. V was pared by 2 bases and J by 5 bases, with 8 bases between. Germline values: CDR1 SGDLS, CDR2 YYNGEE.

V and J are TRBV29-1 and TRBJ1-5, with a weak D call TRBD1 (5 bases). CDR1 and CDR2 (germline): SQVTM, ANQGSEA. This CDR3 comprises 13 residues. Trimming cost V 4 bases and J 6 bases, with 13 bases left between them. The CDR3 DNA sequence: TGCAGCGTTGGGGGGGAAGGAGGTCAGCCCCAGCATTTT. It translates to CSVGGEGGQPQHF.

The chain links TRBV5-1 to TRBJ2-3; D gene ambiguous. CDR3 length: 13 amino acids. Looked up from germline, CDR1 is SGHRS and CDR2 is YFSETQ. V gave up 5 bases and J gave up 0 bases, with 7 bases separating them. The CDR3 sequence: CASRSVSTDTQYF. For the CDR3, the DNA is TGCGCCAGCAGGTCCGTGAGCACAGATACGCAGTATTTT.

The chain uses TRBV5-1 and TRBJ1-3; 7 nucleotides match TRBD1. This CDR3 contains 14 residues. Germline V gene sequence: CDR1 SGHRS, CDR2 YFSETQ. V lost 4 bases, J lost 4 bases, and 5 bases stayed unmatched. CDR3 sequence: CASSEQGFGNTIYF. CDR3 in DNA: TGCGCCAGCAGCGAACAGGGGTTCGGAAACACCATATATTTT.

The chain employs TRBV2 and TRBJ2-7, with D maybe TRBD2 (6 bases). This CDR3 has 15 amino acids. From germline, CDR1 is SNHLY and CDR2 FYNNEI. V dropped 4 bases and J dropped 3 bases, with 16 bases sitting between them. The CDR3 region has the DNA TGTGCCAGCAGTGCTTCGGAGGGTAGGGGCTACGAGCAGTACTTC. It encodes CASSASEGRGYEQYF. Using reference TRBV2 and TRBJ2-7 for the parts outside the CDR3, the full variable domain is EPEVTQTPSHQVTQMGQEVILRCVPISNHLYFYWYRQILGQKVEFLVSFYNNEISEKSEIFDDQFSVERPDGSNFTLKIRSTKLEDSAMYFCASSASEGRGYEQYFGPGTRLTVT.

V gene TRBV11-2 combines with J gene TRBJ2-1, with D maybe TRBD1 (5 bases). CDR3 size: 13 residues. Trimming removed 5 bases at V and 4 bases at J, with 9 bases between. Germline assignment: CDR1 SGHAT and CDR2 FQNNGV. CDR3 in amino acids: CASSPDSYNEQFF. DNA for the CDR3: TGTGCCAGCAGCCCAGACAGTTACAATGAGCAGTTCTTC. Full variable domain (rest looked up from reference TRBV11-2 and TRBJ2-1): EAGVAQSPRYKIIEKRQSVAFWCNPISGHATLYWYQQILGQGPKLLIQFQNNGVVDDSQLPKDRFSAERLKGVDSTLKIQPAKLEDSAVYLCASSPDSYNEQFFGPGTRLTVL.

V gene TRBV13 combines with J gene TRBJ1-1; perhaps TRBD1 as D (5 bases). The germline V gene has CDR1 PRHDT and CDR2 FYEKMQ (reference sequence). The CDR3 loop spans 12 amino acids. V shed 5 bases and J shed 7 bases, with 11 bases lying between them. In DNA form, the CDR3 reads TGTGCCAGCAGCCTCCTCCAGGGTGAAGCTTTCTTT. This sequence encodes CASSLLQGEAFF.

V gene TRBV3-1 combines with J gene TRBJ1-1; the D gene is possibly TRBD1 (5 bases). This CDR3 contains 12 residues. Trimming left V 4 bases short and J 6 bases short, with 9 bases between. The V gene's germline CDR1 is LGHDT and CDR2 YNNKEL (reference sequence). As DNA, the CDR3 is TGTGCCAGCAGCCCTGGGGCCTCTGAAGCTTTCTTT. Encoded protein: CASSPGASEAFF.